Each of the 20 T cell receptor beta chains below was sequenced from the same sample in a study of shared clonotypes between healthy human individuals. Using immunoSEQ multiplex PCR, the repertoire was profiled, and TCRdb retains in-frame clones only, with some absent. Of about 2 million clones detected, 85% to 95% appear once; the ten largest clones hold 0.13%. The specimen sequenced was naive CD4+ T cells sorted from blood. Subset meaning: CD45RA+ positively selected. The receptors derive from a man younger than 35 in good health.

CDR3 sequence (DNA): TGTGCCAGCAAGCCCCGTATCGGCACAGATACGCAGTATTTT. Translated: CASKPRIGTDTQYF. The V and J genes are TRBV9 and TRBJ2-3; D unclear. V was trimmed by 6 bases and J by 1 base, leaving 12 bases between them. Germline V gene sequence: CDR1 SGDLS, CDR2 YYNGEE. The CDR3 length is 14 residues.

Of note for this clone: Distinct nucleotide sequences in the sample also encode this CDR3. This chain uses TRBV5-1 with TRBJ2-3, with 10 bases matching TRBD2. This CDR3 spans 15 amino acids. V shed 1 base and J 3 bases; nucleotides not matched to a gene: 2. CDR1 and CDR2 from the germline V gene are SGHRS and YFSETQ. This CDR3 is CASSLSGRATDTQYF. The CDR3 DNA reads TGCGCCAGCAGCTTGAGCGGGAGGGCTACAGATACGCAGTATTTT.

This clone has only one observation. In nucleotides, the CDR3 is TGTGCCAGCGGACCGGCAGGGCGGAATTCACCCCTCCACTTT. As protein: CASGPAGRNSPLHF. The chain joins TRBV5-8 to TRBJ1-6; tentative D call: TRBD1 (5 bases). CDR1 and CDR2 (germline): SGHTS, YDEGEE. The ends were cut back, 7 bases at V and 7 bases at J, with 15 bases in the middle. This CDR3 region has 14 residues.

The table lists this clone with a few counts. The chain carries TRBV25-1 and TRBJ1-5; 10 positions agree with TRBD1. The CDR3 is 15 amino acids. CDR1 MGHDK and CDR2 SYGVNS come from the germline V gene. The V gene end was trimmed by 5 bases and the J gene end by 6 bases; junction bases not matched to a gene: 7. The CDR3, as DNA: TGTGCCAGCAGTCCGGGACAGGGGAAGGTTCAGCCCCAGCATTTT. It specifies CASSPGQGKVQPQHF.

The chain couples TRBV7-2 to TRBJ1-4, with D perhaps matching TRBD1 (5 bases). Trimming took off 5 bases at V and 2 bases at J, with 21 bases between the two ends. The CDR3 covers 18 residues. Looked up from germline, CDR1 is SGHTA and CDR2 is FQGNSA. The CDR3 loop reads CASSQRWGGRGTNEKLFF. The CDR3 DNA follows: TGTGCCAGCAGCCAAAGGTGGGGCGGTCGGGGGACTAATGAAAAACTGTTTTTT.

The chain links TRBV28 to TRBJ1-1; D remains unclear. Between the trimmed V and J ends, which lost 4 bases and 3 bases, there was a span of 6 bases. CDR1 and CDR2 (germline): MDHEN, SYDVKM. This CDR3 spans 12 amino acids. The CDR3 DNA follows: TGTGCCAGCAGTTCCATAGACACTGAAGCTTTCTTT. It encodes CASSSIDTEAFF.

J is TRBJ1-5 and V is TRBV5-8; D remains unclear. CDR1 and CDR2 (germline): SGHTS, YDEGEE. Trimming took off 4 bases at V and 3 bases at J, with 14 bases between the two ends. The CDR3 consists of 15 residues. The chain's CDR3 is CASSPREGINQPQHF. The CDR3 DNA follows: TGTGCCAGCAGCCCTCGGGAGGGAATCAATCAGCCCCAGCATTTT.

This clone was counted at least ten times. The chain uses TRBV4-1 and TRBJ2-5; no reliable D call. The CDR3 runs to 15 residues. Per germline, CDR1 MGHRA and CDR2 YSYEKL. The ends were cut back, 3 bases at V and 4 bases at J, with 15 bases in the middle. The CDR3 nucleotides read TGCGCCAGCAGCCAGAACCTCTTTTTCTCAGAGACCCAGTACTTC. Protein: CASSQNLFFSETQYF.

The chain carries TRBV18 and TRBJ2-1; D is ambiguous. Per the germline V gene, CDR1 is KGHSH and CDR2 is LQKENI. The CDR3 totals 15 residues. V gave up 0 bases and J gave up 6 bases, with 12 bases separating them. As DNA, the CDR3 is TGTGCCAGCTCACCACCTGCTCCAGTTAGCAATGAGCAGTTCTTC. Its protein product is CASSPPAPVSNEQFF.

The CDR3: CASAFKAALMGNEQFF. CDR3 DNA: TGTGCCAGCGCCTTTAAGGCGGCCCTTATGGGCAATGAGCAGTTCTTC. The rearrangement links TRBV7-2 to TRBJ2-1, with D unresolved. CDR3 length: 16 residues. CDR1 SGHTA and CDR2 FQGNSA come from the germline V gene. Trimming pared 8 bases from V and 6 bases from J, leaving 23 bases between. The full variable domain, with the rest looked up from reference TRBV7-2 and TRBJ2-1, is GAGVSQSPSNKVTEKGKDVELRCDPISGHTALYWYRQSLGQGLEFLIYFQGNSAPDKSGLPSDRFSAERTGGSVSTLTIQRTQQEDSAVYLCASAFKAALMGNEQFFGPGTRLTVL.

The J gene is TRBJ1-6, the V gene TRBV27; maybe TRBD1 (5 bases). V lost 4 bases, J lost 4 bases, and 14 bases lay in between. The CDR3 consists of 16 residues. Germline V lookup: CDR1 MNHEY, CDR2 SMNVEV (reference sequence). CDR3 nucleotide sequence: TGTGCCAGCAGTTCGCCCCGGGACGGATATAATTCACCCCTCCACTTT. Protein product: CASSSPRDGYNSPLHF.

This clone was detected a few times. Other DNA sequences in this sample translate to the same CDR3. The V and J genes are TRBV5-1 and TRBJ2-2; no definite D call. Trimming removed 1 base at V and 0 bases at J, with 4 bases between. Germline lookup yields CDR1 SGHRS and CDR2 YFSETQ. The CDR3 length is 14 residues. The CDR3 coding sequence is TGCGCCAGCAGCTTGACGACGAACACCGGGGAGCTGTTTTTT. This gives the protein CASSLTTNTGELFF.

V usage is TRBV30 and J usage is TRBJ1-5; D is perhaps TRBD1 (5 bases). Trimming left V 3 bases short and J 5 bases short, with 14 bases between. The CDR3 has 14 residues. From germline, CDR1 is GTSNPN and CDR2 SVGIG (reference sequence). The CDR3 DNA reads TGTGCCTGGAGCCTTGGACACTTAGATCAGCCCCAGCATTTT. It is translated as CAWSLGHLDQPQHF.

This rearrangement joins TRBV5-1 to TRBJ2-1; TRBD2 matches at 9 bases. This CDR3 region has 16 residues. V shed 1 base, J shed 2 bases, and the junction held 4 bases outside the gene matches. Germline V gene data show CDR1 as SGHRS and CDR2 as YFSETQ. CDR3: CASSLWSSGTYNEQFF. The DNA for the CDR3 is TGCGCCAGCAGCTTGTGGTCTAGCGGGACCTACAATGAGCAGTTCTTC.

CDR3 region: CAISESNAGGPGQETQYF. The CDR3 DNA sequence: TGTGCCATCAGTGAGTCAAACGCGGGGGGGCCTGGGCAAGAGACCCAGTACTTC. The gene calls are TRBV10-3 and TRBJ2-5; 9 positions agree with TRBD2. Trimming cost V 0 bases and J 2 bases; bases outside gene matches: 10. Looked up from germline, CDR1 is ENHRY and CDR2 is SYGVKD. The CDR3 is made up of 18 amino acids.

The rearrangement joins TRBV28 to TRBJ2-2; 13 bases match TRBD2. The J segment lost 4 bases and the V segment lost 6 bases, leaving 8 bases of the junction unmatched. The CDR3 is 17 amino acids. The germline V gene has CDR1 MDHEN and CDR2 SYDVKM. CDR3 protein: CASRPRTSGRSTGELFF. The CDR3 nucleotides are TGTGCCAGCAGGCCCAGGACTAGCGGGAGAAGCACCGGGGAGCTGTTTTTT.

This chain joins TRBV4-1 and TRBJ2-1; TRBD2 might be the D (5 bases). Germline-derived CDR1 and CDR2 are MGHRA and YSYEKL. The CDR3 runs to 17 residues. With 1 base removed from V and 1 base from J, the gap between germline ends came to 14 bases. CDR3 amino acids: CASSQAAQKRSYNEQFF. DNA for the CDR3: TGCGCCAGCAGCCAAGCGGCCCAAAAGCGGTCCTACAATGAGCAGTTCTTC.

As for this clone: This sample includes further DNA sequences coding for the same CDR3. The V call is TRBV7-9, the J call TRBJ1-1; D might be TRBD1 (5 bases). Germline V gene lookup returns CDR1 SEHNR and CDR2 FQNEAQ (reference sequence). V was cut by 1 base and J by 8 bases, with 11 bases left in between. The length of the CDR3 is 13 residues. CDR3 region: CASSLGQGPEAFF. Here the CDR3 DNA reads TGTGCCAGCAGCTTAGGCCAGGGTCCAGAAGCTTTCTTT. Drawing the rest from reference TRBV7-9 and TRBJ1-1, the complete variable domain is DTGVSQNPRHKITKRGQNVTFRCDPISEHNRLYWYRQTLGQGPEFLTYFQNEAQLEKSRLLSDRFSAERPKGSFSTLEIQRTEQGDSAMYLCASSLGQGPEAFFGQGTRLTVV.

The chain carries TRBV30 and TRBJ1-6; maybe TRBD1 (5 bases). V was clipped by 3 bases and J by 10 bases, with 10 bases between them. The CDR3 is 12 amino acids. Germline assignment: CDR1 GTSNPN and CDR2 SVGIG (reference sequence). The CDR3 coding sequence is TGTGCCTGGAGCGCGGGGCGGTCACCCCTCCACTTT. Amino acids: CAWSAGRSPLHF.

The chain recombines TRBV2 with TRBJ1-2; the D gene is possibly TRBD1 (6 bases). Germline CDR1 is SNHLY and CDR2 is FYNNEI. The CDR3 runs to 13 residues. Trimming took 5 bases from V and 4 from J, leaving 11 bases between them. In DNA, the CDR3 is TGTGCCAGCAGTAGGGACACTCCCTATGGCTACACCTTC. This sequence encodes CASSRDTPYGYTF. Supplemented by reference TRBV2 and TRBJ1-2, the full variable domain reads EPEVTQTPSHQVTQMGQEVILRCVPISNHLYFYWYRQILGQKVEFLVSFYNNEISEKSEIFDDQFSVERPDGSNFTLKIRSTKLEDSAMYFCASSRDTPYGYTFGSGTRLTVV.